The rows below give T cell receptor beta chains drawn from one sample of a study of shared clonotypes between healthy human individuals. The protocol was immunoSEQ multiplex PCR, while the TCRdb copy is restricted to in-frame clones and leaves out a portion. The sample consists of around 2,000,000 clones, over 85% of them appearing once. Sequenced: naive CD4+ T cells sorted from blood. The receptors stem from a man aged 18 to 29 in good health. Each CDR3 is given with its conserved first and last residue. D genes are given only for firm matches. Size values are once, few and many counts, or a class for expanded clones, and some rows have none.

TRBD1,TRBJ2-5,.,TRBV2,TGTGCCAGCGGGTGGACAGGGTTGGGGGAGACCCAGTACTTC,CASGWTGLGETQYF
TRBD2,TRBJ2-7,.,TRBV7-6,TGTGCCAGCAGCCGCTCGGCGGGAGCCTACGAGCAGTACTTC,CASSRSAGAYEQYF
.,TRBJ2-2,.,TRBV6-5,TGTGCCAGCAAAAGGGGGGGCACCGGGGAGCTGTTTTTT,CASKRGGTGELFF
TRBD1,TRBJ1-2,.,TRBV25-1,TGTGCCAGCAGTGAATTCGGGACAGGGGCGAATGGCTACACCTTC,CASSEFGTGANGYTF
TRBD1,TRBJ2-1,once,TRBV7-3,TGTGCCAGCAGCTTAGGGGACAGGGGTAACTACAATGAGCAGTTCTTC,CASSLGDRGNYNEQFF
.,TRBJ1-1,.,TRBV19,TGTGCCAGTAGTTGGATAACAGGGAACACTGAAGCTTTCTTT,CASSWITGNTEAFF
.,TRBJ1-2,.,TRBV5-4,TGTGCCAGCAGCGTCTCTGGCGGGGCTAACTATGGCTACACCTTC,CASSVSGGANYGYTF
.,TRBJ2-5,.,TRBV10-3,TGTGCCATCAGTGAGTCAGCGGTTAGGGGGGAGACCCAGTACTTC,CAISESAVRGETQYF
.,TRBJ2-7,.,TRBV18,TGTGCCAGCTCAACTGGGACACGCATTTGGGACGAGCAGTACTTC,CASSTGTRIWDEQYF
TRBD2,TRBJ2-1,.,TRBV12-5,TGTGCTAGTGGTTTAGGGTCAGGGACTAGCGGGAGGGCAAGTGAGCAGTTCTTC,CASGLGSGTSGRASEQFF
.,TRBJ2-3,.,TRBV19,TGTGCCAGTATGGTGGACGGCACAGATACGCAGTATTTT,CASMVDGTDTQYF
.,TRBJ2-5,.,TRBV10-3,TGTGCCATCAGTGGTACAGTAGGGTACCAAGAGACCCAGTACTTC,CAISGTVGYQETQYF
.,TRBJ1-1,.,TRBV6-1,TGTGCCAGCAGTCAAGCCACTGAAGCTTTCTTT,CASSQATEAFF
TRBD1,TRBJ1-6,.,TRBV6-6,TGTGCCAGCACCGGAGGACAGGGGTTTAATTCACCCCTCCACTTT,CASTGGQGFNSPLHF
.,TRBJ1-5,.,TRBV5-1,TGCGCCAGCAGCCCCGACGGGGGATATAGCAATCAGCCCCAGCATTTT,CASSPDGGYSNQPQHF
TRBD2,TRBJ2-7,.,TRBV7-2,TGTGCCAGCAGCGCGCGACTCAGCGGGGCCTACGAGCAGTACTTC,CASSARLSGAYEQYF
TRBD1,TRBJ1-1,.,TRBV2,TGTGCCAGCAGTGGACAGGGAAGCACTGAAGCTTTCTTT,CASSGQGSTEAFF
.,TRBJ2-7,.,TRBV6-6,TGTGCCAGCAGTCAGAATTCCTACGAGCAGTACTTC,CASSQNSYEQYF
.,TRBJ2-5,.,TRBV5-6,TGTGCCAGCAGCTCACAAGAGACCCAGTACTTC,CASSSQETQYF
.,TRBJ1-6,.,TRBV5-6,TGTGCCAGCAGCTTGGCCCCCCAACAGAATTCACCCCTCCACTTT,CASSLAPQQNSPLHF
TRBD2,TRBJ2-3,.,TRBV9,TGTGCCAGCACCTCGACTAGCGGGAGGACAGATACGCAGTATTTT,CASTSTSGRTDTQYF
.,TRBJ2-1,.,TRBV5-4,TGTGCCAGCAGTTCCGACAGTCACTTCTCCTACAATGAGCAGTTCTTC,CASSSDSHFSYNEQFF
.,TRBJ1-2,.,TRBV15,TGTGCCACCAGCAGAGAGGAAGGGCAGTACTATGGCTACACCTTC,CATSREEGQYYGYTF
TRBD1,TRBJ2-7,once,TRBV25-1,TGTGCCAGCAGTGAATACTGGACAGGGGGCGAGCAGTACTTC,CASSEYWTGGEQYF
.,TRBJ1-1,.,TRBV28,TGTGCCAGCGGGAGGAAGGGCCTGAACACTGAAGCTTTCTTT,CASGRKGLNTEAFF
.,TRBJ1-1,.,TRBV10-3,TGTGCCATCAGTGAATGGGAGAACACTGAAGCTTTCTTT,CAISEWENTEAFF
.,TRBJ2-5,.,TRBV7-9,TGTGCCAGCAGCCTTACCGGGGTGGGTGAGACCCAGTACTTC,CASSLTGVGETQYF
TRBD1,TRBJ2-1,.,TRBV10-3,TGTGCCATCAGTCCTGGACAGGGGGCGTACAATGAGCAGTTCTTC,CAISPGQGAYNEQFF
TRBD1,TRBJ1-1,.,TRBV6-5,TGTGCCAGCAGCAAAACAGGACAGGGCGTAACTGAAGCTTTCTTT,CASSKTGQGVTEAFF
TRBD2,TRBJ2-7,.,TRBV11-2,TGTGCCAGCAGCTCCGTCCAGCGGGAGGGGATCAACGAGCAGTACTTC,CASSSVQREGINEQYF
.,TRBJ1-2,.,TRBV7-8,TGTGCCAGCAGCTTAGCGTCCACAGGGAACTATGGCTACACCTTC,CASSLASTGNYGYTF
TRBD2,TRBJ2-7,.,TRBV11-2,TGTGCCAGCAGCTTATACGGGGTCAGCGGGAGTTCCTACGAGCAGTACTTC,CASSLYGVSGSSYEQYF
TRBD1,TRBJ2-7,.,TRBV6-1,TGTGCCAGTTATCCGGGACAGGTCTCCTACGAGCAGTACTTC,CASYPGQVSYEQYF
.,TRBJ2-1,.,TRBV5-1,TGCGCCAGCAGCTTGGAGGGCCGGCTCTCCTACAATGAGCAGTTCTTC,CASSLEGRLSYNEQFF
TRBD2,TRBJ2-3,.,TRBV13,TGTGCCAGCAGCTTGGGACTAGCGGGATTCACAGATACGCAGTATTTT,CASSLGLAGFTDTQYF
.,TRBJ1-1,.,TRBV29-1,TGCAGCGTTGAAGCGGCTGGAACAGCGGGGAACACTGAAGCTTTCTTT,CSVEAAGTAGNTEAFF
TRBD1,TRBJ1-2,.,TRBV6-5,TGTGCCAGCTCGGAGGGGGCTGGCTACACCTTC,CASSEGAGYTF
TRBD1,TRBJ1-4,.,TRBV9,TGTGCCAGCAGCCCAAGGACAGGCGAGGAAAAACTGTTTTTT,CASSPRTGEEKLFF
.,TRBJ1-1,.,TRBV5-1,TGCGCCAGCAGCGTAAGGGGAGAGGCTGAAGCTTTCTTT,CASSVRGEAEAFF
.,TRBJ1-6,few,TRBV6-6,TGTGCCAGCAGTTACTCGAAGGATCAACCCCTCCACTTT,CASSYSKDQPLHF
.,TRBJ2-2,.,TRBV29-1,TGCAGAGCTGGAGCGGCCGGGGAGCTGTTTTTT,CRAGAAGELFF
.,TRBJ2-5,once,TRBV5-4,TGTGCCAGCAGCTTGGTACTAGAGACCCAGTACTTC,CASSLVLETQYF
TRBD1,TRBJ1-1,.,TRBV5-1,TGCGCCAGCAGCTTGGAGGGGGCGCCCGACGCTTTCTTT,CASSLEGAPDAFF
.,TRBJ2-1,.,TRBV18,TGTGCCAGCTCACCACAGGCAGATTACAATGAGCAGTTCTTC,CASSPQADYNEQFF
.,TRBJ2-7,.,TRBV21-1,TGTGCCAGCTGCAATAGGGGACACTCCTACGAGCAGTACTTC,CASCNRGHSYEQYF
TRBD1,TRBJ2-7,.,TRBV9,TGTGCCAGCAGCGCTGGGACAGGGGGCGCATCTTACGAGCAGTACTTC,CASSAGTGGASYEQYF
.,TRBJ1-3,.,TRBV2,TGTGCCAGCAGTGAAGGAGGCAAGGCATCTGGAAACACCATATATTTT,CASSEGGKASGNTIYF
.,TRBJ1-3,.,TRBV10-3,TGTGCCATCAGTGACCAAATGAGTGGCGTTTACTCTGGAAACACCATATATTTT,CAISDQMSGVYSGNTIYF
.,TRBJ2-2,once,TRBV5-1,TGCGCCAGCAGCTGGGACCCGGCCGGGGAGCTGTTTTTT,CASSWDPAGELFF
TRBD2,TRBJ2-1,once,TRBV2,TGTGCCAGCAGTGAGAGGACTAGCGGGAGTAATGAGCAGTTCTTC,CASSERTSGSNEQFF
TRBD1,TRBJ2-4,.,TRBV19,TGTGCCAGTAACAATCCCCCCCGGGACAGGGGTAGTTTGGCCAAAAACATTCAGTACTTC,CASNNPPRDRGSLAKNIQYF
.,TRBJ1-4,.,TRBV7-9,TGTGCCAGCAGCCACCAGGAGGGGGTTACTAATGAAAAACTGTTTTTT,CASSHQEGVTNEKLFF
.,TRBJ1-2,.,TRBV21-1,TGTGCCAGCAGCACCCGGCAGGGGGGCAACTATGGCTACACCTTC,CASSTRQGGNYGYTF
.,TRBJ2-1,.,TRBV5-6,TGTGCCAGCAGCTTGGATAGCAGGAATGAGCAGTTCTTC,CASSLDSRNEQFF
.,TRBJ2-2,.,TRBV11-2,TGTGCCAGCAGCTTAGACGGGCGGCGGAACACCGGGGAGCTGTTTTTT,CASSLDGRRNTGELFF
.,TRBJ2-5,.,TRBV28,TGTGCCAGCTTCGGCACCAGGGTTCAAGAGACCCAGTACTTC,CASFGTRVQETQYF
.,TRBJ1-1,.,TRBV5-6,TGTGCCAGCAGCGTGAGCCACACTGAAGCTTTCTTT,CASSVSHTEAFF
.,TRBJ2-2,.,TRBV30,TGTGCCTGGAGTGTGGGCAGGGGGAGGACCGGGGAGCTGTTTTTT,CAWSVGRGRTGELFF